The next 22 T cell receptor beta chains were all read from a single sample in a study of shared clonotypes between healthy human individuals. The naive CD8 fraction comprised CD45RO-negative cells positively selected for CCR7 and excluded terminally differentiated effector memory CD45RA+ cells. TCRdb's copy holds only in-frame clones and misses some; the assay was immunoSEQ multiplex PCR. The sample records roughly 890,000 clones, nearly 95% being singletons. Sequencing used naive CD8+ T cells sorted from blood. All receptors derive from a man aged 25 to 40 in good health.

The chain employs TRBV12-5 and TRBJ2-1; 10 nucleotides align to TRBD1. The germline V gene encodes CDR1 LGHNT and CDR2 FRNRAP. The CDR3 runs 15 residues. J was trimmed by 2 bases and V by 7 bases; bases with no gene match: 5. CDR3 bases: TGTGCTAGTGTCCCCGGGACAGGGGCCTACAATGAGCAGTTCTTC. It specifies CASVPGTGAYNEQFF.

CDR3 nucleotides: TGCGCCAGCAGTTGGGACAGGGGCAATCAGCCCCAGCATTTT. Its protein product is CASSWDRGNQPQHF. The V call is TRBV23-1, the J call TRBJ1-5; 9 positions match TRBD1. TRBV23-1 is recorded as an ORF, its role being uncertain. V shed 5 bases, J shed 2 bases, and the junction held 1 base outside the gene matches. The CDR3 consists of 14 residues.

Here the CDR3 DNA reads TGTGCCAGCAGGCTCGGGACCGGGGAGCTGTTTTTT. Translating it yields CASRLGTGELFF. This chain joins TRBV2 and TRBJ2-2; D unclear. Looked up from germline, CDR1 is SNHLY and CDR2 is FYNNEI. Between the trimmed V and J ends, which lost 6 bases and 5 bases, there was a span of 7 bases. There are 12 residues in the CDR3.

This clone showed up just once. This rearrangement joins TRBV7-8 to TRBJ2-1; D perhaps matches TRBD1 (5 bases). The V end was cut by 2 bases, the J end by 3 bases, with 17 bases between. The CDR3 covers 17 residues. CDR1 and CDR2 (germline): SGHVS, FQNEAQ. The CDR3 reads CASSLKPKGAYYNEQFF. CDR3 nucleotides: TGTGCCAGCAGCTTAAAACCCAAAGGGGCGTACTACAATGAGCAGTTCTTC.

CDR3 in amino acids: CASSQEGSTDTQYF. The CDR3 coding sequence is TGCGCCAGCAGCCAAGAGGGAAGCACAGATACGCAGTATTTT. J is TRBJ2-3 and V is TRBV4-1; D ambiguous. The CDR3 has 14 residues. Trimming removed 0 bases at V and 0 bases at J, with 4 bases between. Germline CDR1 is MGHRA and CDR2 is YSYEKL.

This clone has only a few counts. This chain connects TRBV19 to TRBJ2-2; D uncertain. The CDR3 is 15 amino acids. Germline lookup yields CDR1 LNHDA and CDR2 SQIVND (reference sequence). CDR3 protein: CATQSRDVDTGELFF. The CDR3 DNA is TGTGCTACTCAGTCGCGTGACGTGGACACCGGGGAGCTGTTTTTT.

The chain carries TRBV11-2 and TRBJ2-7; D possibly corresponds to TRBD1 (6 bases). The V gene's germline CDR1 is SGHAT and CDR2 FQNNGV. The CDR3 loop spans 15 amino acids. The ends were cut back, 5 bases at V and 4 bases at J, with 18 bases in the middle. As DNA, the CDR3 is TGTGCCAGCAGCCCTGGGGTTTGGGGGCCTTACGAGCAGTACTTC. This codes for CASSPGVWGPYEQYF.

The V call is TRBV7-8, the J call TRBJ2-5; D uncertain. The CDR3 is made up of 14 amino acids. CDR1 SGHVS and CDR2 FQNEAQ come from the germline V gene. V lost 5 bases and J 2 bases, leaving 12 bases between the germline ends. In DNA form, the CDR3 reads TGTGCCAGCAGCACCCGGGCCATTCAAGAGACCCAGTACTTC. Amino acids: CASSTRAIQETQYF.

The chain links TRBV2 to TRBJ2-7; TRBD2 aligns across 10 bases. CDR1 is SNHLY and CDR2 is FYNNEI in the germline V gene. V gave up 7 bases and J gave up 5 bases; unmatched junction bases: 5. This CDR3 is 13 amino acids long. The CDR3 DNA is TGTGCCAGCATTCTCACTAGCGGGAACGAGCAGTACTTC. This translates into CASILTSGNEQYF. Full variable domain (outside the CDR3, taken from reference TRBV2 and TRBJ2-7): EPEVTQTPSHQVTQMGQEVILRCVPISNHLYFYWYRQILGQKVEFLVSFYNNEISEKSEIFDDQFSVERPDGSNFTLKIRSTKLEDSAMYFCASILTSGNEQYFGPGTRLTVT.

This clone occurred many times. The chain couples TRBV7-8 to TRBJ1-3, with unresolved D. The V and J ends lost 7 bases and 0 bases respectively, with 10 bases between them. CDR1 SGHVS and CDR2 FQNEAQ come from the germline V gene. The CDR3 length is 14 residues. The CDR3 is CASNHGDSGNTIYF. The CDR3, as DNA: TGTGCCAGCAACCACGGCGACTCTGGAAACACCATATATTTT.

This clone has just one count. This sequence joins TRBV6-6 and TRBJ1-4; TRBD1 is a possible D gene (6 bases). Germline lookup yields CDR1 MNHNY and CDR2 SVGAGI (reference sequence). V was clipped by 2 bases and J by 3 bases, with 10 bases between them. The CDR3 length is 15 residues. The CDR3 is CASSYGRGSNEKLFF. For the CDR3, the DNA is TGTGCCAGCAGTTACGGCAGGGGTTCTAATGAAAAACTGTTTTTT.

The genes are TRBV7-2 and TRBJ2-7, with a tentative D call TRBD1 (5 bases). Per the germline V gene, CDR1 is SGHTA and CDR2 is FQGNSA. CDR3 length equals 14 residues. V was clipped by 4 bases and J by 3 bases, with 13 bases between them. CDR3 DNA sequence: TGTGCCAGCAGCTATTTAGACAGAGACTACGAGCAGTACTTC. This gives the protein CASSYLDRDYEQYF.

CDR3 sequence reads: CASSLSSGTAYGYTF. CDR3 sequence (DNA): TGTGCCAGCAGCTTATCTTCGGGGACAGCCTATGGCTACACCTTC. The V call is TRBV7-6, the J call TRBJ1-2; the match to TRBD1 covers 7 bases. The V gene end was trimmed by 2 bases and the J gene end by 4 bases; junction bases not matched to a gene: 7. This CDR3 region has 15 residues. Germline V gene lookup returns CDR1 SGHVS and CDR2 FNYEAQ.

V is TRBV5-8 and J is TRBJ2-5; a weak D match, TRBD1 (6 bases). The CDR3 loop spans 14 amino acids. CDR1 is SGHTS and CDR2 is YDEGEE in the germline V gene. Trimming removed 3 bases from V and 2 bases from J, with 11 bases in between. CDR3 nucleotide sequence: TGTGCCAGCAGCTATCCCGGGACACAAGAGACCCAGTACTTC. Translated: CASSYPGTQETQYF.

The chain employs TRBV29-1 and TRBJ2-5; D perhaps matches TRBD2 (5 bases). CDR3 length equals 13 residues. The V gene's germline CDR1 is SQVTM and CDR2 ANQGSEA. Trimming removed 8 bases at V and 2 bases at J, with 15 bases between. The CDR3 bases are TGCAGCTTCCGAGCGGCAGCTCAAGAGACCCAGTACTTC. This sequence encodes CSFRAAAQETQYF.

V is TRBV5-8 and J is TRBJ2-7, with TRBD2 matching 10 bases. In germline, CDR1 is SGHTS, CDR2 YDEGEE. V gave up 4 bases and J gave up 2 bases; unmatched junction bases: 6. This CDR3 has 15 residues. CDR3 in amino acids: CASSRRTSGTYEQYF. In DNA, the CDR3 is TGTGCCAGCAGCCGGAGGACTAGCGGAACCTACGAGCAGTACTTC.

The rearrangement links TRBV6-5 to TRBJ2-6, with 7 bases that match TRBD2. The V gene's germline CDR1 is MNHEY and CDR2 SVGAGI. V shed 4 bases and J 0 bases; nucleotides not matched to a gene: 0. This CDR3 comprises 15 residues. CDR3 loop: CASSWTSSGANVLTF. DNA for the CDR3: TGTGCCAGCAGTTGGACTAGCTCTGGGGCCAACGTCCTGACTTTC.

This chain links TRBV15 with TRBJ1-5, with a weak D call TRBD1 (5 bases). CDR1 and CDR2 from the germline V gene are LNHNV and YYDKDF (reference sequence). The germline V and J ends were trimmed by 1 base and 3 bases, with 10 bases remaining between them. The CDR3 is made up of 15 amino acids. CDR3 nucleotides: TGTGCCACCAGCAGAGTCAGGGCGAACAATCAGCCCCAGCATTTT. The encoded protein is CATSRVRANNQPQHF.

The chain joins TRBV7-8 to TRBJ2-7; weak D call: TRBD1 (6 bases). Germline V gene sequence: CDR1 SGHVS, CDR2 FQNEAQ. V lost 4 bases and J 4 bases, leaving 14 bases between the germline ends. The CDR3 covers 14 residues. The CDR3: CASSSRGQPYEQYF. The CDR3 coding sequence is TGTGCCAGCAGCTCAAGAGGACAGCCTTACGAGCAGTACTTC.

This clone was seen a single time. V gene TRBV30 combines with J gene TRBJ2-7; perhaps D is TRBD1 or TRBD2 (5 bases each). The CDR3 sequence is 17 residues long. Germline CDR1 is GTSNPN and CDR2 is SVGIG (reference sequence). V lost 0 bases and J 2 bases, leaving 20 bases between the germline ends. CDR3 sequence (DNA): TGTGCCTGGAGTGTCCCAGGCTTCGTCGGGACCACCTACGAGCAGTACTTC. It translates to CAWSVPGFVGTTYEQYF.

The rearrangement links TRBV4-3 to TRBJ2-4, with D possibly matching TRBD2 (5 bases). Germline-derived CDR1 and CDR2 are LGHNA and YSLEER. This CDR3 spans 17 amino acids. The V gene lost 0 bases and the J gene lost 4 bases, with 16 bases spanning the gap. CDR3 amino acids: CASSQDRQTIWKNIQYF. DNA for the CDR3: TGCGCCAGCAGCCAAGATCGGCAGACTATATGGAAAAACATTCAGTACTTC.

The chain combines TRBV6-6 with TRBJ1-1, with D perhaps matching TRBD1 (5 bases). CDR1 is MNHNY and CDR2 is SVGAGI in the germline V gene (reference sequence). The CDR3 loop spans 15 amino acids. Trimming shortened V by 4 bases and J by 10 bases, and 22 bases separated the two germline ends. CDR3 in DNA: TGTGCCAGCAGTTTCCTACCAGACAGTGAATGGCGAGCTTTCTTT. Translating it yields CASSFLPDSEWRAFF.